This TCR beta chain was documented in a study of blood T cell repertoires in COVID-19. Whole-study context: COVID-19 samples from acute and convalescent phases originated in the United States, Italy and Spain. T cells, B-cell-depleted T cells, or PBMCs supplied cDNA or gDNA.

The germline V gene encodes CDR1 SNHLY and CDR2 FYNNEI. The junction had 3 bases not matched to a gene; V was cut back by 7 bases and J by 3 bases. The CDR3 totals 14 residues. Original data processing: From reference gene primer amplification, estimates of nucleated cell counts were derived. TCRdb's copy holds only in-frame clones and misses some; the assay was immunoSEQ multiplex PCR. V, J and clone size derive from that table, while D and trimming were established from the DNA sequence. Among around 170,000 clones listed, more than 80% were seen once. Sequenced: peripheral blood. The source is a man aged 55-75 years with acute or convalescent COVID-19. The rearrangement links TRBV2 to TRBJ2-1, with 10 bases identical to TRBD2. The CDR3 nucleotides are TGTGCCAGCACAGAGCGGGGGGGCTACAATGAGCAGTTCTTC. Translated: CASTERGGYNEQFF. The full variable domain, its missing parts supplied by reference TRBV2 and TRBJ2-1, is EPEVTQTPSHQVTQMGQEVILRCVPISNHLYFYWYRQILGQKVEFLVSFYNNEISEKSEIFDDQFSVERPDGSNFTLKIRSTKLEDSAMYFCASTERGGYNEQFFGPGTRLTVL.